This T cell receptor beta chain was recorded in a study of CD8 T cells in Susac syndrome. After extraction with the RNeasy kit, roughly 0.5 to 1 ug of the RNA was reverse transcribed using random hexamers. Amplification of TCR beta CDR3 used immunoSEQ multiplex PCR across 54 Vbeta and 13 Jbeta. TCRdb re-analysed the immunoSEQ multiplex PCR reads in MiXCR, keeping a single row per CDR3 protein. The table records 250,000 to 300,000 distinct CDR3 sequences, around 84% of them present only once. Blood CD8+ and CD4+ T cells underwent high-throughput TCR beta sequencing. Treatment-naive patients with stable or active relapsing-remitting disease served as multiple sclerosis controls. Purification of the CD8+ and CD4+ T cells relied on negative isolation, and TEMRA cells underwent FACS enrichment. In germline, CDR1 is GTSNPN, CDR2 SVGIG (reference sequence). Trimming cost V 5 bases and J 4 bases; bases outside gene matches: 9. This CDR3 contains 14 residues.

This chain joins TRBV30 and TRBJ2-5; 8 bases are shared with TRBD1. This receptor was obtained from a human donor with multiple sclerosis. Input material: CD8+ T cells from PBMCs. The CDR3 region has the DNA TGTGCCTGGGGACCGGGACAGGTCGGAGAGACCCAGTACTTC. The encoded protein is CAWGPGQVGETQYF.